This T cell receptor (beta chain) was retrieved from a study of blood T cell repertoires in COVID-19. The overall study: Specimens from acute and convalescent COVID-19 originated in the United States, Italy and Spain.

The CDR3 loop spans 14 amino acids. Germline V gives CDR1 SGHTA, CDR2 FQGNSA. The V segment lost 6 bases and the J segment 6 bases; nucleotides outside the gene matches: 5. In this sample, this clone turned up once. As handled by the study authors: For nucleated cells, counts were estimated from reference gene primer amplification. Only in-frame clones appear in the TCRdb table, and some are missing; sequencing was by immunoSEQ multiplex PCR. Clone size and the V and J calls come from that table; the DNA yielded D and trimming. The repertoire holds 87,000 or so clones, 75% to 90% seen once, with about 2.9% in the top ten.

The receptor's source is a woman aged 45-59 years with active or convalescent COVID-19. Sequencing was done on a sample of peripheral blood. The chain carries TRBV7-2 and TRBJ1-6, with 7 bases lining up with TRBD1. The CDR3 sequence: CASRGDSSNSPLHF. The CDR3 region has the DNA TGTGCCAGCAGGGGGGACAGCAGTAATTCACCCCTCCACTTT. The whole variable domain, filled in from reference TRBV7-2 and TRBJ1-6, reads GAGVSQSPSNKVTEKGKDVELRCDPISGHTALYWYRQSLGQGLEFLIYFQGNSAPDKSGLPSDRFSAERTGGSVSTLTIQRTQQEDSAVYLCASRGDSSNSPLHFGNGTRLTVT.